The text below deals with one TCR beta chain. Its antigen is undetermined. This CDR3 is built from 13 residues. V dropped 3 bases and J dropped 4 bases, with 10 bases sitting between them. Germline V CDR1 and CDR2: GTSNPN, SVGIG (reference sequence). Treatment of the sample: oral pan-JAK inhibitor, 5-10 mg twice daily. Sequencing templates came from extracted RNA that was reverse transcribed into cDNA. TCRdb keeps only in-frame clones here, not all; method: immunoSEQ multiplex PCR. The sample contains roughly 220,000 clones, more than 60% of which appear only once. The sample originates from a study of CD8+ T cells in alopecia areata. Study details: Treated patients swallowed 5 to 10 mg of oral tofacitinib twice daily. Study conclusions and caveats: Clonality exceeded that of normal scalp in lesional scalp, most notably in alopecia totalis/universalis.

Sequenced material: CD4+ T cells sorted from blood, taken around week 44, from a patient treated with tofacitinib. The chain has TRBV30 and TRBJ2-1; no firm D call. The clonotype was recovered from a human donor with alopecia areata. CDR3 region: CAWSRTEYNEQFF. CDR3 nucleotides: TGTGCCTGGAGCAGGACGGAGTACAATGAGCAGTTCTTC.